Listed below are T cell receptor beta chains from one sample, sequenced in a study of cytomegalovirus exposure and HLA in healthy donors. Using immunoSEQ multiplex PCR, the repertoire was profiled, and TCRdb retains in-frame clones only, with some absent. Of some 140,000 clones listed, about 80% are singletons. The source material was PBMCs. The source of these receptors is a man aged 25 to 40 in good health and CMV-seronegative. The CDR3 runs from the conserved cysteine through the conserved F or W. A D gene is named only where the DNA matches it firmly. Expanded clones are given a class, and other clones once, few, many or no size at all.

>TRBJ2-5|TRBV11-2|-|few
TGTGCCAGCAGCCCACAGTTAGAAGAGACCCAGTACTTC
CASSPQLEETQYF
>TRBJ1-1|TRBV30|-|-
TGTGCCTTACAGGGTATGCACACTGAAGCTTTCTTT
CALQGMHTEAFF
>TRBJ1-1|TRBV27|-|-
TGTGCCAGCCTAGGACTACCCCTCGGGACTGAAGCTTTCTTT
CASLGLPLGTEAFF
>TRBJ2-7|TRBV7-9|TRBD2|-
TGTGCCAGCAGACGAACTAGCGGGAGTCTCTACGAGCAGTACTTC
CASRRTSGSLYEQYF
>TRBJ2-2|TRBV7-9|-|-
TGTGCCAGCAGCTTATCTAAGGGGTTCGGGGAGCTGTTTTTT
CASSLSKGFGELFF
>TRBJ2-4|TRBV5-1|TRBD1|-
TGCGCCAGCAGCTTCGACAGGGAAAACATTCAGTACTTC
CASSFDRENIQYF
>TRBJ1-5|TRBV9|-|-
TGTGCCAGCAGCGATCAAGCGGGGTCTGGCCAGAGCAATCAGCCCCAGCATTTT
CASSDQAGSGQSNQPQHF
>TRBJ1-6|TRBV6-5|TRBD1|-
TGTGCCAGCAGTTTTACAGGGGGCCCAAATTCACCCCTCCACTTT
CASSFTGGPNSPLHF
>TRBJ1-2|TRBV10-3|-|-
TGTGCCATCAGTGGCGAAAGCTATGGCTACACCTTC
CAISGESYGYTF
>TRBJ1-6|TRBV18|-|few
TGTGCCAGCTCACCGCCGGGGGGCCTGGGAAGTTCACCCCTCCACTTT
CASSPPGGLGSSPLHF
>TRBJ2-5|TRBV19|-|-
TGTGCCAGTAGTGTGTCAGGGCCGAGGGAGACCCAGTACTTC
CASSVSGPRETQYF
>TRBJ2-1|TRBV5-1|-|-
TGCGCCAGCAGCTTGGCAGGGCCCTCCTACAATGAGCAGTTCTTC
CASSLAGPSYNEQFF
>TRBJ2-7|TRBV7-2|TRBD1|-
TGTGCCAGCAGCTTAACTCGGGACAGGGGGGCCTACGAGCAGTACTTC
CASSLTRDRGAYEQYF
>TRBJ2-1|TRBV28|-|-
TGTGCCAGCAGTTCCCCGGACTTGCCCTACAATGAGCAGTTCTTC
CASSSPDLPYNEQFF
>TRBJ1-2|TRBV30|-|-
TGTGCCTGGAGTTTGACAGTAGTCTATGGCTACACCTTC
CAWSLTVVYGYTF
>TRBJ2-1|TRBV4-3|-|-
TGCGCCAGCAGCCAAGATACAACCACCTACAATGAGCAGTTCTTC
CASSQDTTTYNEQFF
>TRBJ1-4|TRBV4-1|-|few
TGCGCCAGCAGCCAAGGAGAAGCTAATGAAAAACTGTTTTTT
CASSQGEANEKLFF
>TRBJ1-2|TRBV9|-|-
TGTGCCAGCAGCGGGTACGGAGGGGCAGGGTTCTATGGCTACACCTTC
CASSGYGGAGFYGYTF
>TRBJ2-1|TRBV5-6|TRBD1|-
TGTGCCAGCAGCTCCGGGACAGGGGGTGCCAATGAGCAGTTCTTC
CASSSGTGGANEQFF
>TRBJ1-2|TRBV28|TRBD1|-
TGCGCCAGCAGTTCCTACAGGGGGAACTATGGCTACACCTTC
CASSSYRGNYGYTF
>TRBJ1-2|TRBV9|TRBD1|-
TGTGCCAGCAGCGTGATGGGACAGGGAAACTATGGCTACACCTTC
CASSVMGQGNYGYTF
>TRBJ2-7|TRBV30|TRBD1|-
TGTGCCTGGAGCCACAGGGGGATCGACGAGCAGTACTTC
CAWSHRGIDEQYF
>TRBJ1-1|TRBV7-8|-|-
TGTGCCAGCGGCTACAGGGCAATAGGGACTGAAGCTTTCTTT
CASGYRAIGTEAFF
>TRBJ1-1|TRBV30|-|-
TGTGCCTGGGTGAGGAGTGCTAACACTGAAGCTTTCTTT
CAWVRSANTEAFF
>TRBJ1-1|TRBV2|-|-
TGTGCCAGCTGCCGGGGGAACACTGAAGCTTTCTTT
CASCRGNTEAFF